The clone carrying this T cell receptor beta chain was recorded at least ten times. Its antigen remains unidentified. Clinical symptoms, serum thyroxine and TRAb, thyroid ultrasound and orbital computed tomography were used for the diagnoses. This specimen belongs to a study of T cells in Graves' hyperthyroidism and ophthalmopathy. Notes on the study in general: Patients with ophthalmopathy were separated from those with stable hyperthyroidism by a 13 V-J model. Clonotypes that were expanded in thyroid above 0.001 mostly appeared in blood too.

The ends were cut back, 2 bases at V and 2 bases at J, with 9 bases in the middle. The CDR3 loop spans 14 amino acids. The germline CDR1 and CDR2 sequences are LNHDA and SQIVND (reference sequence). Amplification targeted TCR beta CDR3 regions from RNA transcripts. First-round RT-PCR of the TCR CDR3 relied on the HTBI primer set. TCRdb recomputed calls from the multiplex PCR reads with MiXCR, one row per CDR3 protein. The sample has approximately 500,000 distinct CDR3 sequences; 35% to 55% are singletons. The sequenced material came from peripheral blood or thyroid tissue (not recorded which). The source of this sequence is a woman between 18 and 30 years old with Graves' hyperthyroidism. The chain uses TRBV19 and TRBJ1-1; D uncertain. CDR3 protein: CASSITSGNTEAFF. The CDR3, as DNA: TGTGCCAGTAGTATAACCTCAGGAAACACTGAAGCTTTCTTT.